The clone carrying this T cell receptor (beta chain) was observed a few times. An end of the junction differs from the germline gene, which may be a read error. The data were obtained in a study of blood T cells in healthy people across ages. The authors ran a second PCR of 7 to 11 cycles using a sample-barcoded 5' primer and a J-beta primer mix. TCRdb independently ran MiXCR on the 5' RACE reads; one entry per CDR3 protein. Counted here are around 1,700,000 distinct CDR3 sequences, 25% to 30% occurring once; the ten biggest clones make up 7% to 9%. Per the germline V gene, CDR1 is ENHRY and CDR2 is SYGVKD. The length of the CDR3 is 13 residues. In terms of origin and age, donors were healthy Caucasian individuals from Russia aged about 6 to 90. At least 5.5 micrograms of total RNA were extracted per sample.

The J gene is TRBJ2-1, the V gene TRBV10-3, with 7 bases matching TRBD2. Material for sequencing was blood. This receptor was identified in a woman aged 25 to 39 in good health. The CDR3 DNA follows: TGTGCCGTCAGTGGGGCTAGCGGCAATGAGCAGTTCTTC. Residues: CAVSGASGNEQFF.